This T cell receptor (beta chain) was recovered during a study of blood T cells in healthy people across ages. The study, taken as a whole, reports: A strong correlation between TCR beta diversity and naive T cell percentage was seen. Donor CMV infection status was unknown, possibly confounding age-related changes in expanded clonotypes. Unsorted PBMCs prevented conclusive naive versus antigen-experienced comparison.

CDR1 is LGHNA and CDR2 is YSLEER in the germline V gene. The V segment lost 4 bases and the J segment 1 base; nucleotides outside the gene matches: 6. CDR3 length equals 15 residues. A remark on this clonotype: The antigen remains undetermined.

Every sample gave at least 6 micrograms of total RNA when it was extracted. It was with a sample-barcoded 5' primer and a J-beta primer mix that a second PCR of roughly 7 to 12 cycles was run. In TCRdb, the 5' RACE reads were re-called with MiXCR into one record per CDR3 protein. Altogether 1,300,000 or so distinct CDR3 sequences are present, roughly 64% being singletons, with the ten largest covering 6.5% to 8%. This chain connects TRBV4-3 to TRBJ1-2; 7 bases align to TRBD1. The source of this sequence is a man between 18 and 35 years old in good health. Sequenced sample: blood. The CDR3 here is CASSRVRGYNYGYTF. In DNA, the CDR3 is TGCGCCAGCAGCCGCGTCAGGGGGTATAACTATGGCTACACCTTC.